This T cell receptor beta chain was sequenced during a study of cytotoxic CD8 clonotypes in ibrutinib-treated CLL. Broader study findings: An increase in clonality occurred at ibrutinib response, followed by a return toward baseline at progression.

The table came from immunoSEQ multiplex PCR; TCRdb's copy has only in-frame clones and leaves some out. Here the sample spans about 300,000 clones, about 72% being singletons. TCR beta libraries used roughly 2.2 micrograms of genomic DNA from cryopreserved PBMCs. Trimming took 1 base from V and 8 from J; bases not matched to a gene: 4. The CDR3 length is 13 residues. Germline V gene data show CDR1 as SGHAT and CDR2 as FQNNGV. This clone has just a few counts. Antigen: not known. The sample was PBMCs, taken at disease progression, from a patient treated with ibrutinib. The TCR originated in a human donor with chronic lymphocytic leukemia. V usage is TRBV11-2 and J usage is TRBJ1-2; 7 bases align to TRBD1. The CDR3 reads CASSLGLTGGYTF. For the CDR3, the DNA is TGTGCCAGCAGCTTAGGTCTGACAGGGGGCTACACCTTC.